The sample holds one count of the clone carrying this T cell receptor beta chain. The CDR3 consists of 14 residues. V lost 4 bases, J lost 4 bases, and 3 bases stayed unmatched. Germline-derived CDR1 and CDR2 are SGHTA and FQGNSA. These data originate in a study of technical replicates of blood from a handful of donors. The protocol was immunoSEQ multiplex PCR, while the TCRdb copy is restricted to in-frame clones and leaves out a portion. The sample carries about 69,000 clones, around 90% recorded once. The V and J genes are TRBV7-2 and TRBJ2-2; the match to TRBD1 covers 7 bases. Sequencing was done on a sample of PBMCs. This receptor was identified in a human donor in good health. Some clones in this sample may be carry-over from other donors' samples. The CDR3 sequence: CASSWGQLTGELFF. The CDR3 DNA sequence: TGTGCCAGCAGCTGGGGACAGCTCACCGGGGAGCTGTTTTTT.